What follows describes a single TCR beta chain. Its antigen is unknown. Trimming removed 5 bases from V and 5 bases from J; junction bases left unmatched: 5. The CDR3 runs 14 residues. Per germline, CDR1 SGHAT and CDR2 FQNNGV. These data are taken from a study of post-analysis software for immune sequencing data. Study context: Multiple sclerosis in the patients followed relapsing-remitting, secondary progressive and progressive-relapsing courses. Whole-study findings and limits: The normalized Chao1 diversity of multiple sclerosis patients was significantly lower than that of controls. Roughly 5 TRBV segments (TRBV5-6, TRBV5-1 and TRBV20-1 among them) occurred more frequently in patients than in controls. Batch-mates among the samples co-clustered strongly by F measure.

Presence of unique molecular identifiers characterized the TCR beta cDNA libraries. Input amounts of roughly 0.85 to 10 million T cells were used. These gave roughly 0.5 million cDNA molecules, so each molecule approximated one T cell. TCRdb used MiXCR to reprocess the PCR reads, holding one entry per CDR3 protein. The sample consists of approximately 660,000 distinct CDR3 sequences, roughly three fifths of them appearing once. This TCR was sampled from a girl aged 2-9 years with multiple sclerosis. Specimen: blood. The chain is built from TRBV11-2 and TRBJ2-7, with 11 bases matching TRBD2. The CDR3 region has the DNA TGTGCCAGCAGCCCACTAGCGGGAGTCCACGAGCAGTACTTC. Amino acids: CASSPLAGVHEQYF.